This entry describes one T cell receptor beta chain. Antigen unknown. A read error may explain this, as a much larger clone is one base away. Co-extracted RNA and DNA came from about 19-30 mg of unsorted bulk tissue. This specimen belongs to a study of tumor-infiltrating lymphocytes in primary liver carcinoma. A primer matching the constant region was used to make TCR beta cDNA from approximately 0.45 ug of total RNA. Investigators got TCR beta libraries out of three nested multiplex PCR rounds, done with slightly modified ARM-PCR. TRBV1-TRBV30 forward primers paired with a C-beta reverse primer were used in the first two PCR rounds, which ran roughly 10 cycles each. From the multiplex PCR reads, TCRdb called clonotypes with MiXCR, one entry per CDR3 protein. There are around 120,000 distinct CDR3 sequences in the sample; under 70% occur only once, and 8% to 9% lies in the top ten. Study-level results: Among the pair types, tumor region pairs showed more overlap than tumor-adjacent and tumor-blood pairs.

This CDR3 has 17 amino acids. CDR1 MDHEN and CDR2 SYDVKM come from the germline V gene. The clonotype originates from a woman aged 60 to 75 with primary liver carcinoma and hepatitis B virus infection. The specimen was tumor-adjacent normal liver tissue. V and J are TRBV28 and TRBJ2-5; D possibly uses TRBD1 or TRBD2 (5 bases each). The CDR3 reads CASSSDQKRTPGEIQYF. The CDR3 DNA sequence: TGTGCCAGCAGTTCGGACCAAAAGAGGACACCCGGGGAGATCCAGTACTTC.